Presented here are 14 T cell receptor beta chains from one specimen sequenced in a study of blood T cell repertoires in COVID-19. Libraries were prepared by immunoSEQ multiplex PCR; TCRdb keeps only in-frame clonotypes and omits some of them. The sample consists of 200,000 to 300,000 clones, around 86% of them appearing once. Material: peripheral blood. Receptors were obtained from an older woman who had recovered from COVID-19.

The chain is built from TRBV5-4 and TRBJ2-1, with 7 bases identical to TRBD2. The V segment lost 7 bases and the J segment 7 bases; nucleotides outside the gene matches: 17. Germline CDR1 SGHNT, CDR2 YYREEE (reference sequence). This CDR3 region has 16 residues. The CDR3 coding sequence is TGTGCCAGCGCTCCTCGTGATCGGGGGGTAGTGAATGAGCAGTTCTTC. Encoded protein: CASAPRDRGVVNEQFF. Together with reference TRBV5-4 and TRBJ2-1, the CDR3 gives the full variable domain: ETGVTQSPTHLIKTRGQQVTLRCSSQSGHNTVSWYQQALGQGPQFIFQYYREEENGRGNFPPRFSGLQFPNYSSELNVNALELDDSALYLCASAPRDRGVVNEQFFGPGTRLTVL.

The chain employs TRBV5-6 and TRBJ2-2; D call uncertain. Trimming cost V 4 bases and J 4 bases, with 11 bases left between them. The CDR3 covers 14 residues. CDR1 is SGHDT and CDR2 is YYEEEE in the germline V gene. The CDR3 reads CASSRVPITGELFF. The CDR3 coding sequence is TGTGCCAGCAGCCGGGTTCCGATCACCGGGGAGCTGTTTTTT.

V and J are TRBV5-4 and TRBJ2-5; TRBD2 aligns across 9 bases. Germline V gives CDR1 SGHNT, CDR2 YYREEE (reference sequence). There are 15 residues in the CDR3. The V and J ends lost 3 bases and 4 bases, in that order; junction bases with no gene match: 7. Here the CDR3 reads CASSWATSGSETQYF. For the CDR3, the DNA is TGTGCCAGCAGCTGGGCGACTAGCGGTTCAGAGACCCAGTACTTC.

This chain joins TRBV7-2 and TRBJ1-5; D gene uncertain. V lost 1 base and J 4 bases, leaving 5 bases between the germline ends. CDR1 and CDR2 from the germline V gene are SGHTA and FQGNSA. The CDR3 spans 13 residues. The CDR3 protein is CASSLERNQPQHF. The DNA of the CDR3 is TGTGCCAGCAGCTTAGAGAGGAATCAGCCCCAGCATTTT.

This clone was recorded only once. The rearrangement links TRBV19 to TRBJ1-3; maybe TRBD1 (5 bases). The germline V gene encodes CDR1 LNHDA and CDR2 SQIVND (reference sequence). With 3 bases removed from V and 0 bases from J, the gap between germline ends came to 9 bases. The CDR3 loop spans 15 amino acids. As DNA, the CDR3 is TGTGCCAGTAGTATCCGCCAGGGCTCTGGAAACACCATATATTTT. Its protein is CASSIRQGSGNTIYF. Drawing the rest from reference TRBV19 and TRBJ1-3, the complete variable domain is DGGITQSPKYLFRKEGQNVTLSCEQNLNHDAMYWYRQDPGQGLRLIYYSQIVNDFQKGDIAEGYSVSREKKESFPLTVTSAQKNPTAFYLCASSIRQGSGNTIYFGEGSWLTVV.

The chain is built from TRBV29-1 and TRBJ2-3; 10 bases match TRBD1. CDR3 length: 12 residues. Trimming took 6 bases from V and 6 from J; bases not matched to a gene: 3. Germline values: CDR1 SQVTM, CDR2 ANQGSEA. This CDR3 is CSVGTGEDTQYF. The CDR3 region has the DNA TGCAGCGTCGGGACAGGGGAGGATACGCAGTATTTT.

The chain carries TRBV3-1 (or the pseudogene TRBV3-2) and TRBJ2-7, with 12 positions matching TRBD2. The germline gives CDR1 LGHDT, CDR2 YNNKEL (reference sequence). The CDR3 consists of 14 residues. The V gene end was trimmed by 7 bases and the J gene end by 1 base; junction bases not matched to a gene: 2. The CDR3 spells CASTGTSGSYEQYF. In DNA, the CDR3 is TGTGCCAGCACCGGGACTAGCGGGTCCTACGAGCAGTACTTC.

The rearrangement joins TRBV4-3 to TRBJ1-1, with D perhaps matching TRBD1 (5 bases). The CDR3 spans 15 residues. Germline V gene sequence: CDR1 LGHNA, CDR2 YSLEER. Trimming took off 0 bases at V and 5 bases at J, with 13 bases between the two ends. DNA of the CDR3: TGCGCCAGCAGCCAAGACAGGGCCGCGTGGACTGAAGCTTTCTTT. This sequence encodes CASSQDRAAWTEAFF.

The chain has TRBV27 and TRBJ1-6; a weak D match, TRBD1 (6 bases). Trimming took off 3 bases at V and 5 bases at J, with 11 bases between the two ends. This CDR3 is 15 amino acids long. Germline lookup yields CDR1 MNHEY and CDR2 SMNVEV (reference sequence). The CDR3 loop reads CASSFTDSHNSPLHF. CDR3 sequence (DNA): TGTGCCAGCAGTTTCACGGACAGCCATAATTCACCCCTCCACTTT.

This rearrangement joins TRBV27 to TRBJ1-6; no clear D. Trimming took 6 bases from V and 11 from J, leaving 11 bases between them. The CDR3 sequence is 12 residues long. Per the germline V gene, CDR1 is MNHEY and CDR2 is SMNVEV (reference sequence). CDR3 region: CASSGVLPPLHF. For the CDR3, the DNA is TGTGCCAGCAGCGGGGTCTTGCCACCCCTCCACTTT.

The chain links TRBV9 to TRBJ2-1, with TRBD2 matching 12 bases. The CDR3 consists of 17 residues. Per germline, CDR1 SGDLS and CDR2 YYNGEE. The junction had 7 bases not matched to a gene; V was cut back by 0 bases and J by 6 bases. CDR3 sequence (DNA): TGTGCCAGCAGCGTAGCCGGAACTAGCGGGGGGTCCAATGAGCAGTTCTTC. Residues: CASSVAGTSGGSNEQFF.

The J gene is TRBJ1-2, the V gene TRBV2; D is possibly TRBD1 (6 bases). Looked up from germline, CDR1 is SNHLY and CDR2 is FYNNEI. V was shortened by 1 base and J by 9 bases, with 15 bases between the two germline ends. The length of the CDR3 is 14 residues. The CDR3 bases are TGTGCCAGCAGTGAAGTGTATGCGGGGGGCAGCTACACCTTC. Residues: CASSEVYAGGSYTF.

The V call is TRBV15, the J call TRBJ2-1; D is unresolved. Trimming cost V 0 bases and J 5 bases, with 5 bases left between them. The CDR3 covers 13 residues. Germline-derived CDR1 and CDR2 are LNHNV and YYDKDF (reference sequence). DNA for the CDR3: TGTGCCACCAGCAGAGATACGGACAATGAGCAGTTCTTC. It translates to CATSRDTDNEQFF.

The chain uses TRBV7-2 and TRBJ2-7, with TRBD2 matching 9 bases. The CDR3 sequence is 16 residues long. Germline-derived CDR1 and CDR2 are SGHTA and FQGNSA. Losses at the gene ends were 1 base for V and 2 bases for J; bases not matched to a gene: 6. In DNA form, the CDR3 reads TGTGCCAGCAGCTTAGTTGCGGGGGGGTCCCCCTACGAGCAGTACTTC. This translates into CASSLVAGGSPYEQYF.